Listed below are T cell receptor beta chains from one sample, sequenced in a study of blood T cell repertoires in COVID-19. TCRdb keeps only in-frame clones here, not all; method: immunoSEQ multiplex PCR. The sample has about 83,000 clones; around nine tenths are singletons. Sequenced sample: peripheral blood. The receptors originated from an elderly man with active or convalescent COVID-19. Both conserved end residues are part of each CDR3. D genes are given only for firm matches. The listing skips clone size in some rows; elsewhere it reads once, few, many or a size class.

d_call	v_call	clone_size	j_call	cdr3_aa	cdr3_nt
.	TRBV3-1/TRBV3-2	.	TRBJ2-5	CASSQVTSGQETQYF	TGTGCCAGCAGCCAAGTGACTTCGGGCCAAGAGACCCAGTACTTC
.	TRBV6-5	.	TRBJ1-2	CASSYSAGVVRGYTF	TGTGCCAGCAGTTACTCGGCAGGGGTTGTTAGGGGCTACACCTTC
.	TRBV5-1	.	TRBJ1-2	CASSPGGGLYGYTF	TGCGCCAGCAGCCCGGGGGGAGGACTCTATGGCTACACCTTC
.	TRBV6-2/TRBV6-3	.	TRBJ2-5	CASSYSIRDQETQYF	TGTGCCAGCAGTTACTCGATCCGGGACCAAGAGACCCAGTACTTC
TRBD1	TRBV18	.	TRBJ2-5	CASSLQDRGETQYF	TGTGCCAGCTCACTACAGGACAGGGGAGAGACCCAGTACTTC
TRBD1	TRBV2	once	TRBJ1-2	CASSQTQGAQDGYTF	TGTGCCAGCAGCCAGACCCAGGGGGCGCAAGATGGCTACACCTTC
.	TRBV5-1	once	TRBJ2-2	CASSLDRNTGELFF	TGCGCCAGCAGCTTGGATAGAAACACCGGGGAGCTGTTTTTT
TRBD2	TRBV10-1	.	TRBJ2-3	CATSGGHTDTQYF	TGCGCCACAAGCGGGGGCCACACAGATACGCAGTATTTT
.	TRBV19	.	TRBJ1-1	CASSITGTLGEGTEAFF	TGTGCCAGTAGTATTACCGGGACATTGGGTGAAGGCACTGAAGCTTTCTTT
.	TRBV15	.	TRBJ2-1	CATSRRTASYNEQFF	TGTGCCACCAGCCGAAGGACAGCCTCCTACAATGAGCAGTTCTTC
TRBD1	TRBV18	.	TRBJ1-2	CASSPPAIRTGKVGYTF	TGTGCCAGCTCACCACCAGCCATCAGGACAGGGAAGGTCGGCTACACCTTC
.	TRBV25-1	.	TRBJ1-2	CASSEPRAAGYTF	TGTGCCAGCAGTGAACCCAGGGCAGCCGGCTACACCTTC
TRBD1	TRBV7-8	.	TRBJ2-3	CASSLAQGQETDTQYF	TGTGCCAGCAGCTTAGCGCAGGGACAGGAGACAGATACGCAGTATTTT
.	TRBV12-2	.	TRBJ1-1	CASRLRGTGGNTEAFF	TGTGCAAGTCGCTTAAGGGGGACAGGGGGCAACACTGAAGCTTTCTTT
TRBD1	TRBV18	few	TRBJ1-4	CASSSNRGGEKLFF	TGTGCCAGCTCGTCAAACAGGGGGGGTGAAAAACTGTTTTTT
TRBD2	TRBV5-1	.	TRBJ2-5	CASSLLGGGAQETQYF	TGCGCCAGCAGCTTGCTTGGCGGGGGGGCACAGGAGACCCAGTACTTC
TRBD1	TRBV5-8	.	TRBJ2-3	CASSARQGGTDTQYF	TGTGCCAGCAGCGCGAGACAGGGGGGTACGGATACGCAGTATTTT
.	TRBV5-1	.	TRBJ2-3	CASSLGDNRGYTQYF	TGCGCCAGCAGCTTGGGGGACAACCGCGGGTATACGCAGTATTTT
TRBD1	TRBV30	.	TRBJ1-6	CAWSVSAGGISPLHF	TGTGCCTGGAGTGTGAGCGCAGGGGGTATTTCACCCCTCCACTTT
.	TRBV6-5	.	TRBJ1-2	CASSYGRRYGYTF	TGTGCCAGCAGTTACGGACGGAGGTATGGCTACACCTTC
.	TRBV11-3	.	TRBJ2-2	CASNNPGGGELFF	TGTGCCAGCAACAACCCCGGGGGCGGGGAGCTGTTTTTT
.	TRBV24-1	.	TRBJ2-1	CATSEHGSSYNEQFF	TGTGCCACCAGTGAACACGGGAGCTCCTACAATGAGCAGTTCTTC
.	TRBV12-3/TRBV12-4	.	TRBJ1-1	CASSFGPNTEAFF	TGTGCCAGCAGTTTTGGCCCGAACACTGAAGCTTTCTTT
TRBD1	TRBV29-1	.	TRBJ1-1	CSVFDRVMNTEAFF	TGCAGCGTTTTCGACAGGGTTATGAACACTGAAGCTTTCTTT
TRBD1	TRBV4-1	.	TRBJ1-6	CASSRGTGVGSPLHF	TGCGCCAGCAGCCGAGGGACAGGGGTGGGTTCACCCCTCCACTTT
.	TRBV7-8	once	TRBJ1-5	CASSLVQGAYQPQHF	TGTGCCAGCAGCTTAGTCCAGGGTGCGTACCAGCCCCAGCATTTT
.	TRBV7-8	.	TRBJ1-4	CASSFASGDEKLFF	TGTGCCAGCAGCTTTGCGTCAGGGGATGAAAAACTGTTTTTT
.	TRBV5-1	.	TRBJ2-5	CASSLALGETQYF	TGCGCCAGCAGCTTGGCTCTCGGAGAGACCCAGTACTTC
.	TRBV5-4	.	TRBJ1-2	CASSLNRHYGYTF	TGTGCCAGCAGCTTGAACAGACACTATGGCTACACCTTC
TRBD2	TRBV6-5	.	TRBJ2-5	CASSFGTSGTQYF	TGTGCCAGCAGTTTCGGGACTAGCGGGACCCAGTACTTC
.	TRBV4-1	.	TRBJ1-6	CASSQEGRVSYNSPLHF	TGCGCCAGCAGCCAAGAGGGGAGGGTTTCCTATAATTCACCCCTCCACTTT
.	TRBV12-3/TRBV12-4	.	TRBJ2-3	CASSLARADTQYF	TGTGCCAGCAGTTTAGCGCGGGCAGATACGCAGTATTTT
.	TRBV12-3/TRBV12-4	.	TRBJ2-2	CASSTMNTGELFF	TGTGCCAGCAGTACTATGAACACCGGGGAGCTGTTTTTT
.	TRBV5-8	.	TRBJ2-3	CASSLALQVW	TGTGCCAGCAGCTTGGCCCTTCAGGTATGG
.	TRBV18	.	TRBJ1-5	CASSRLRGHDQPQHF	TGTGCCAGCTCACGGTTACGTGGGCACGATCAGCCCCAGCATTTT
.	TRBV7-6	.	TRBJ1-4	CASSLALQPNEKLFF	TGTGCCAGCAGCTTAGCGTTACAGCCAAATGAAAAACTGTTTTTT